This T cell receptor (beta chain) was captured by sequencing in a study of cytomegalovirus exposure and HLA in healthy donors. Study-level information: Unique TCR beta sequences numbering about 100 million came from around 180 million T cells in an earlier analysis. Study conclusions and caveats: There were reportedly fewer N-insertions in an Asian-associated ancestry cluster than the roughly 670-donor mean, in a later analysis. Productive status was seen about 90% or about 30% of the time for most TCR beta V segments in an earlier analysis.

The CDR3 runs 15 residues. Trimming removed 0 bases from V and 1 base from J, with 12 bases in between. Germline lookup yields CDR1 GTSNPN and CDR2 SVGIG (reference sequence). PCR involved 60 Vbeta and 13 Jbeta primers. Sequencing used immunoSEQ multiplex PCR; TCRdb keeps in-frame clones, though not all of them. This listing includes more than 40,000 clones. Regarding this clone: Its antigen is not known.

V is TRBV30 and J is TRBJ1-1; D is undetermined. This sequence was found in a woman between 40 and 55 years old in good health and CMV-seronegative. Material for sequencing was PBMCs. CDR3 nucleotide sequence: TGTGCCTGGAGTGTACGGTACAGAACGAACACTGAAGCTTTCTTT. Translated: CAWSVRYRTNTEAFF.